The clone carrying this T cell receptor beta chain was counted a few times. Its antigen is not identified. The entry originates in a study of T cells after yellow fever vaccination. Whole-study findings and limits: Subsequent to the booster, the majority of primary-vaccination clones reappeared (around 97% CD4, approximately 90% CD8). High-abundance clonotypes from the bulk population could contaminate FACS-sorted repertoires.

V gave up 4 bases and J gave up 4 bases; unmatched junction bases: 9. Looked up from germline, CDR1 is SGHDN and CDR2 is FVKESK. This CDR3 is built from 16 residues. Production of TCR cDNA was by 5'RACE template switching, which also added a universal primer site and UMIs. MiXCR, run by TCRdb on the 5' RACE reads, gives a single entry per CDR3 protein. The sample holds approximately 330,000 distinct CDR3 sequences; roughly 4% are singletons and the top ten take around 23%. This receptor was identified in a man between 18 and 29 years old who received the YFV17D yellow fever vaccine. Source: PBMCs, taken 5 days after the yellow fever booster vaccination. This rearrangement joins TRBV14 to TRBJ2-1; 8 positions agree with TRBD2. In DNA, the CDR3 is TGTGCCAGCAGCCTGAGGGCGAGCGGGGGATACAATGAGCAGTTCTTC. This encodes CASSLRASGGYNEQFF.